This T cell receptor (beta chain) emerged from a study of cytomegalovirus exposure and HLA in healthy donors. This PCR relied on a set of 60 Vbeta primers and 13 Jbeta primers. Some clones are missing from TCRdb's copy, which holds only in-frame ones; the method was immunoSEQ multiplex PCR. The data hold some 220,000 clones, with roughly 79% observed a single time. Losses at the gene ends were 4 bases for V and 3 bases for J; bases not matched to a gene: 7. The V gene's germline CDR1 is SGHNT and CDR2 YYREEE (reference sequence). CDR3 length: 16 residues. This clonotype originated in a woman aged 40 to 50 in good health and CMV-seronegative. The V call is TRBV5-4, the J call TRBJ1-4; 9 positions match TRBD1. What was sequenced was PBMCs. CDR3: CASSPGTGLSNEKLFF. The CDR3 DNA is TGTGCCAGCAGCCCGGGGACAGGGTTATCTAATGAAAAACTGTTTTTT. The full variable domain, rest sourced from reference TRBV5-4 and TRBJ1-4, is ETGVTQSPTHLIKTRGQQVTLRCSSQSGHNTVSWYQQALGQGPQFIFQYYREEENGRGNFPPRFSGLQFPNYSSELNVNALELDDSALYLCASSPGTGLSNEKLFFGSGTQLSVL.